Following are 21 T cell receptor beta chains from one sample sequenced in a study of neurological immune-mediated disorders. TCRdb ran MiXCR on the 5' RACE reads and lists one entry per CDR3 protein. There are over 40,000 distinct CDR3 sequences in the sample; over 6% occur only once, and about 0.57% lies in the top ten. Sequencing used CD4+ T cells from blood. The receptors here all came from a woman aged 40 to 49 in good health.

The chain links TRBV30 to TRBJ1-1, with TRBD1 identical over 11 bases. Trimming removed 8 bases from V and 5 bases from J; junction bases left unmatched: 4. Germline loops: CDR1 GTSNPN, CDR2 SVGIG (reference sequence). The CDR3 extends over 12 amino acids. CDR3 in amino acids: CAQGTGGTEAFF. CDR3 in DNA: TGTGCCCAGGGGACAGGGGGGACTGAAGCTTTCTTT.

Many counts were recorded for this clonotype. V gene TRBV6-5 combines with J gene TRBJ2-2; 7 nucleotides match TRBD2. The CDR3 sequence is 13 residues long. Germline V gene sequence: CDR1 MNHEY, CDR2 SVGAGI. The J segment lost 7 bases and the V segment lost 6 bases, leaving 5 bases of the junction unmatched. In DNA form, the CDR3 reads TGTGCCAGCAGCCGAGCGGGACGCGGGGAGCTGTTTTTT. This gives the protein CASSRAGRGELFF.

Ten or more counts support this clonotype. The rearrangement uses TRBV29-1 and TRBJ2-5; TRBD2 matches at 9 bases. With V trimmed by 3 bases and J by 5 bases, 4 bases remained unmatched. The germline V gene has CDR1 SQVTM and CDR2 ANQGSEA. The CDR3 extends over 13 amino acids. CDR3 protein: CSVESSGSETQYF. CDR3 bases: TGCAGCGTTGAGAGTAGCGGGAGCGAGACCCAGTACTTC.

This clonotype was picked up many times. The rearrangement links TRBV6-5 to TRBJ2-1, with TRBD2 identical over 14 bases. CDR1 is MNHEY, CDR2 SVGAGI, per germline. V shed 4 bases and J 8 bases; nucleotides not matched to a gene: 4. CDR3 length: 15 residues. The CDR3 sequence is CASSSGTSGSDEQFF. CDR3 bases: TGTGCCAGCAGTTCCGGGACTAGCGGGAGCGATGAGCAGTTCTTC.

The CDR3 loop reads CSSSNQGVYSNQPQHF. CDR3 DNA sequence: TGTTCTAGCAGCAACCAGGGGGTGTATAGCAATCAGCCCCAGCATTTT. The chain has TRBV11-2 and TRBJ1-5, with 7 bases fitting TRBD1. There are 16 residues in the CDR3. The germline V gene has CDR1 SGHAT and CDR2 FQNNGV.

This clonotype was seen ten or more times. J is TRBJ2-7 and V is TRBV5-1; 9 bases are shared with TRBD1. This CDR3 has 15 amino acids. The germline CDR1 and CDR2 sequences are SGHRS and YFSETQ. The junction had 10 bases not matched to a gene; V was cut back by 4 bases and J by 5 bases. CDR3 DNA sequence: TGCGCCAGCAGCCTCGACAGGGGGAAATTCGACGAGCAGTACTTC. Translated, it gives CASSLDRGKFDEQYF.

This clonotype has ten or more counts. The chain has TRBV20-1 and TRBJ2-1; D could derive from TRBD1 or TRBD2 (5 bases each). CDR3 length: 17 amino acids. V was shortened by 0 bases and J by 4 bases, with 19 bases between the two germline ends. CDR1 is DFQATT, CDR2 SNEGSKA, per germline (reference sequence). CDR3 loop: CSARDRGRGGIYNEQFF. The CDR3 nucleotides are TGCAGTGCTAGAGATCGGGGACGCGGAGGAATATACAATGAGCAGTTCTTC.

This clonotype has a count of ten or more. The J gene is TRBJ2-3, the V gene TRBV12-3 or TRBV12-4, with D possibly being TRBD2 (6 bases). CDR3 length: 15 amino acids. V lost 5 bases and J 4 bases, leaving 16 bases between the germline ends. CDR3 protein: CASSNDRGWSDTQYF. Written as DNA, the CDR3 is TGTGCCAGCAGTAACGACCGGGGGTGGTCAGATACGCAGTATTTT.

The V call is TRBV3-1, the J call TRBJ2-1, with TRBD1 matching over 8 bases. The CDR3 extends over 14 amino acids. Unmatched junction bases numbered 7, after V lost 6 bases and J lost 6 bases. Looked up from germline, CDR1 is LGHDT and CDR2 is YNNKEL (reference sequence). The CDR3 spells CASSEGQELNEQFF. For the CDR3, the DNA is TGTGCCAGCAGTGAGGGACAGGAGCTCAATGAGCAGTTCTTC.

In this sample, this clonotype turned up many times. V gene TRBV12-3 or TRBV12-4 combines with J gene TRBJ1-1; 8 positions match TRBD1. V trimming: 5 bases; J trimming: 4 bases; junction bases outside the gene matches: 6. This CDR3 has 14 residues. The CDR3, as DNA: TGTGCCAGCAGTCCACGGACAGGGAGCACTGAAGCTTTCTTT. Translation: CASSPRTGSTEAFF.

This CDR3 reads CASSGGLPREGVNEQFF. DNA of the CDR3: TGTGCCAGCAGCGGGGGACTTCCACGGGAGGGGGTCAATGAGCAGTTCTTC. The chain links TRBV9 to TRBJ2-1, with 8 bases lining up with TRBD2. The J segment lost 6 bases and the V segment lost 3 bases, leaving 14 bases of the junction unmatched. This CDR3 contains 17 residues. Germline values: CDR1 SGDLS, CDR2 YYNGEE. The full variable domain, rest sourced from reference TRBV9 and TRBJ2-1, is DSGVTQTPKHLITATGQRVTLRCSPRSGDLSVYWYQQSLDQGLQFLIQYYNGEERAKGNILERFSAQQFPDLHSELNLSSLELGDSALYFCASSGGLPREGVNEQFFGPGTRLTVL.

This clonotype appeared a few times. The CDR3 reads CASTRERGETQYF. CDR3 DNA sequence: TGTGCCAGCACGAGGGAAAGGGGAGAGACCCAGTACTTC. V and J are TRBV6-1 and TRBJ2-5; possibly TRBD1 or TRBD2 for D (5 bases each). Germline V gene data show CDR1 as MNHNS and CDR2 as SASEGT. The CDR3 totals 13 residues. The ends were cut back, 7 bases at V and 4 bases at J, with 13 bases in the middle.

The table lists this clonotype with many counts. This sequence joins TRBV6-5 and TRBJ2-5; D possibly corresponds to TRBD1 (5 bases). The CDR3 totals 18 residues. V was pared by 0 bases and J by 1 base, with 18 bases between. CDR1 and CDR2 (germline): MNHEY, SVGAGI. CDR3 residues: CASSYSFRVLGPQETQYF. The CDR3 region has the DNA TGTGCCAGCAGTTACTCCTTCCGGGTCCTGGGGCCCCAAGAGACCCAGTACTTC.

This clonotype has at least ten counts. The chain is built from TRBV4-1 and TRBJ2-3; 8 bases are shared with TRBD2. V shed 0 bases, J shed 2 bases, and the junction held 4 bases outside the gene matches. CDR3 size: 16 residues. Germline V gene sequence: CDR1 MGHRA, CDR2 YSYEKL. Written as DNA, the CDR3 is TGCGCCAGCAGCCAAGATTCGGGGGGGGACACAGATACGCAGTATTTT. It specifies CASSQDSGGDTDTQYF.

This clonotype was seen ten or more times. This rearrangement joins TRBV7-9 to TRBJ1-6, with D tentatively TRBD1 (5 bases). V was pared by 1 base and J by 5 bases, with 9 bases between. The CDR3 sequence is 15 residues long. CDR1 SEHNR and CDR2 FQNEAQ come from the germline V gene (reference sequence). CDR3 sequence (DNA): TGTGCCAGCAGCTTAGAGGGGATTCATAATTCACCCCTCCACTTT. Translated: CASSLEGIHNSPLHF. The whole variable domain, filled in from reference TRBV7-9 and TRBJ1-6, reads DTGVSQNPRHKITKRGQNVTFRCDPISEHNRLYWYRQTLGQGPEFLTYFQNEAQLEKSRLLSDRFSAERPKGSFSTLEIQRTEQGDSAMYLCASSLEGIHNSPLHFGNGTRLTVT.

This clonotype has at least ten counts. The chain links TRBV6-5 to TRBJ2-1; D is perhaps TRBD2 (6 bases). The CDR3 runs 14 residues. Germline V lookup: CDR1 MNHEY, CDR2 SVGAGI. The V gene lost 6 bases and the J gene lost 0 bases, with 9 bases spanning the gap. CDR3 amino acids: CASRGLRSYNEQFF. The CDR3, as DNA: TGTGCCAGCAGAGGACTACGCTCCTACAATGAGCAGTTCTTC.

This clonotype turned up a few times. The chain has TRBV27 and TRBJ2-2; D perhaps matches TRBD2 (6 bases). V dropped 8 bases and J dropped 5 bases, with 24 bases sitting between them. There are 17 residues in the CDR3. In germline, CDR1 is MNHEY, CDR2 SMNVEV (reference sequence). The DNA for the CDR3 is TGTGCCAGCCGCTACTCCGGGGCGGGCGGGAATACCGGGGAGCTGTTTTTT. Translation: CASRYSGAGGNTGELFF.

The sample holds many counts of this clonotype. The V and J genes are TRBV7-3 and TRBJ2-7, with 7 bases identical to TRBD1. The CDR3 spans 16 residues. J was trimmed by 0 bases and V by 4 bases; bases with no gene match: 9. Looked up from germline, CDR1 is SGHTA and CDR2 is FQGTGA. The CDR3 is CASSSDRVEPSYEQYF. CDR3 nucleotide sequence: TGTGCCAGCAGCTCCGACAGGGTCGAGCCCTCCTACGAGCAGTACTTC.

In this sample, this clonotype turned up many times. V usage is TRBV7-9 and J usage is TRBJ2-2; 10 nucleotides match TRBD2. Germline V gene lookup returns CDR1 SEHNR and CDR2 FQNEAQ (reference sequence). V lost 5 bases, J lost 9 bases, and 12 bases stayed unmatched. The CDR3 extends over 16 amino acids. CDR3 amino acids: CASSPFGLAVHRELFF. The CDR3 nucleotides are TGTGCCAGCAGCCCCTTCGGACTAGCGGTGCACCGGGAGCTGTTTTTT.

This clonotype was seen repeatedly, ten times or more. The rearrangement joins TRBV5-1 to TRBJ2-3; the D gene is possibly TRBD2 (6 bases). Germline CDR1 and CDR2: SGHRS and YFSETQ. The CDR3 is made up of 15 amino acids. V was pared by 4 bases and J by 2 bases, with 14 bases between. The CDR3 protein is CASSQEGFYTDTQYF. CDR3 in DNA: TGCGCCAGCAGCCAGGAGGGGTTTTACACAGATACGCAGTATTTT.

The V call is TRBV14, the J call TRBJ2-7, with D possibly matching TRBD1 (6 bases). Germline V CDR1 and CDR2: SGHDN, FVKESK. The V gene lost 4 bases and the J gene lost 6 bases, with 13 bases spanning the gap. This CDR3 region has 13 residues. In DNA, the CDR3 is TGTGCCAGCAGCCGGACAGAAATGAGCGAGCAGTACTTC. Translation gives CASSRTEMSEQYF.